The 9 T cell receptor beta chains presented below share a single source sample, sequenced in a study of Ad26.COV2.S vaccination and SARS-CoV-2 variants. Only in-frame clones appear in the TCRdb table, and some are missing; sequencing was by immunoSEQ multiplex PCR. The sample records over 400,000 clones, roughly 89% being singletons. The treatment denotes: some 20 received Ad26.COV2.S at low or high dose, single or two shots; about five received placebo; per-sample allocation not given. The samples were gathered on day 63 after the first injection of vaccine or placebo. The sample was peripheral blood, taken in a trial of Ad26.COV2.S vaccine versus placebo. The receptors were gathered from a person between 18 and 65 years old who received the Ad26.COV2.S COVID-19 vaccine or a placebo.

The chain combines TRBV6-5 with TRBJ1-2, with D maybe TRBD1 (5 bases). V lost 5 bases to trimming and J lost 7 bases, with 14 bases between them. This CDR3 is built from 13 residues. Germline loops: CDR1 MNHEY, CDR2 SVGAGI. The CDR3 protein is CASSPEGTRGYTF. Here the CDR3 DNA reads TGTGCCAGCAGTCCCGAGGGGACGCGTGGCTACACCTTC.

The rearrangement joins TRBV30 to TRBJ2-1; tentatively, D is TRBD2 (6 bases). Germline lookup yields CDR1 GTSNPN and CDR2 SVGIG (reference sequence). The CDR3 is 16 residues long. Trimming took off 0 bases at V and 6 bases at J, with 18 bases between the two ends. The CDR3 is CAWSVRDSLLGNEQFF. The CDR3 DNA sequence: TGTGCCTGGAGTGTGCGGGACTCTTTATTAGGCAATGAGCAGTTCTTC.

This chain joins TRBV6-5 and TRBJ2-3; no definite D call. CDR1 and CDR2 from the germline V gene are MNHEY and SVGAGI. The CDR3 covers 14 residues. Trimming took off 7 bases at V and 2 bases at J, with 13 bases between the two ends. In DNA, the CDR3 is TGTGCCAGCAACGCCAAGGTTGACACAGATACGCAGTATTTT. This encodes CASNAKVDTDTQYF.

The chain links TRBV5-1 to TRBJ2-2, with D perhaps assigned TRBD1 or TRBD2 (6 bases each). Germline V lookup: CDR1 SGHRS, CDR2 YFSETQ. V was pared by 5 bases and J by 4 bases, with 12 bases between. CDR3 length: 14 amino acids. This CDR3 is CASSSPGATGELFF. CDR3 DNA sequence: TGCGCCAGCAGTTCTCCGGGGGCCACCGGGGAGCTGTTTTTT.

This clone was seen a single time. This chain links TRBV4-1 with TRBJ1-2; no reliable D call. CDR1 MGHRA and CDR2 YSYEKL come from the germline V gene. The germline V and J ends were trimmed by 1 base and 4 bases, with 10 bases remaining between them. This CDR3 is built from 14 residues. The CDR3 sequence: CASSQVVGIYGYTF. The CDR3 bases are TGCGCCAGCAGCCAAGTTGTCGGGATCTATGGCTACACCTTC.

The chain recombines TRBV7-9 with TRBJ2-1; D not resolved. Germline V gene lookup returns CDR1 SEHNR and CDR2 FQNEAQ (reference sequence). Trimming took off 1 base at V and 6 bases at J, with 13 bases between the two ends. The CDR3 consists of 15 residues. The CDR3 loop reads CASSLGRTTSNEQFF. CDR3 sequence (DNA): TGTGCCAGCAGCTTAGGACGGACCACGTCCAATGAGCAGTTCTTC.

The V and J genes are TRBV5-6 and TRBJ1-1, with a possible D match to TRBD1 (6 bases). The CDR3 is 13 amino acids. The germline V and J ends were trimmed by 1 base and 8 bases, with 12 bases remaining between them. Germline V gives CDR1 SGHDT, CDR2 YYEEEE. The CDR3 spells CASSLWDNPEAFF. The CDR3, as DNA: TGTGCCAGCAGCTTGTGGGACAACCCAGAAGCTTTCTTT.

The chain couples TRBV30 to TRBJ2-1; 10 nucleotides align to TRBD2. This CDR3 has 13 residues. Per the germline V gene, CDR1 is GTSNPN and CDR2 is SVGIG (reference sequence). The V segment lost 3 bases and the J segment 8 bases; nucleotides outside the gene matches: 4. CDR3 sequence (DNA): TGTGCCTGGAGGACTAGCGGGTCGGATGAGCAGTTCTTC. This translates into CAWRTSGSDEQFF.

The chain employs TRBV4-3 and TRBJ2-2; no clear D. The CDR3 spans 17 residues. CDR1 is LGHNA, CDR2 YSLEER, per germline. V was pared by 4 bases and J by 8 bases, with 23 bases between. CDR3 loop: CASSPRWNLGMMGELFF. DNA of the CDR3: TGCGCCAGCAGCCCGCGCTGGAACCTTGGTATGATGGGGGAGCTGTTTTTT.